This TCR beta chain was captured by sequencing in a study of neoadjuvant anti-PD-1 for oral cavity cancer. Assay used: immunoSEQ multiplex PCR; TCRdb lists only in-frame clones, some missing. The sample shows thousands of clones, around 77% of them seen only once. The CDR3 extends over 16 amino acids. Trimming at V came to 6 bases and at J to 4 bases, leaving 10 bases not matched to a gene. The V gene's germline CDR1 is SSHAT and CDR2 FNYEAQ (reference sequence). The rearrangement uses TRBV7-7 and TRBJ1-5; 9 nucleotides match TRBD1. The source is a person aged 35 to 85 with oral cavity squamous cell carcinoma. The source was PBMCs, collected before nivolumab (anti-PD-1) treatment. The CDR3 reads CASRPTGGAGNQPQHF. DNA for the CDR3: TGTGCCAGCAGACCAACAGGGGGCGCGGGGAATCAGCCCCAGCATTTT. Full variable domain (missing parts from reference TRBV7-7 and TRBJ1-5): GAGVSQSPRYKVTKRGQDVTLRCDPISSHATLYWYQQALGQGPEFLTYFNYEAQPDKSGLPSDRFSAERPEGSISTLTIQRTEQRDSAMYRCASRPTGGAGNQPQHFGDGTRLSIL.